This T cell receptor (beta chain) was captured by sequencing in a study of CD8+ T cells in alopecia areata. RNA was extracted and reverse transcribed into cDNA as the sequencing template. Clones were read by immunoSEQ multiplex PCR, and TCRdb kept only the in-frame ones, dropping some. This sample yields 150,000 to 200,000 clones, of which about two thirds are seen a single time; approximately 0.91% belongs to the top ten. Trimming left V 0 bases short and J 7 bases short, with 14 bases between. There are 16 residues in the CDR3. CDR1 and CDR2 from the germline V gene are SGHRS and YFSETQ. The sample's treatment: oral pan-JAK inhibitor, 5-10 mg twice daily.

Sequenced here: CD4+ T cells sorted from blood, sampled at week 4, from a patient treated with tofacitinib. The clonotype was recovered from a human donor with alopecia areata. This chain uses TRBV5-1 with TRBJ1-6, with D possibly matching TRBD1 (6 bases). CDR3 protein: CASSLAVDRYNSPLHF. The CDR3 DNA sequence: TGCGCCAGCAGCTTGGCCGTGGACAGATACAATTCACCCCTCCACTTT.